The 30 T cell receptor beta chains given below trace back to one sample, sequenced in a study of T cell clonality in common variable immunodeficiency. What these receptors recognize is not known. Study-level findings and limits: Common variable immunodeficiency TCR beta sequences reportedly had fewer deletions and N-nucleotide insertions.

Sequenced by immunoSEQ multiplex PCR; TCRdb stores in-frame clones only, minus some. The sample has over 15,000 clones. Sample: peripheral blood mononuclear cells. The receptors stem from a human donor with common variable immunodeficiency.

Turning to this clone: The sequenced fragment ends 3 residues before the CDR3 boundary, so the rest is inferred from the germline J gene. The chain combines TRBV19 with TRBJ2-7, with 7 bases aligning to TRBD1. The CDR3 sequence is 15 residues long. Germline loops: CDR1 LNHDA, CDR2 SQIVND (reference sequence). J lost 2 bases, V lost 5 bases, and 9 bases had no gene match. CDR3 region: CASSGLGTDTYEQYF. CDR3 bases read: TGTGCCAGTAGTGGCCTCGGGACAGACACCTACGAG.

As to this clone: Read data end 3 residues before the CDR3 end; the end is taken from the germline J gene. J is TRBJ2-3 and V is TRBV5-1; no clear D gene. CDR3 length: 18 amino acids. The V and J ends lost 5 bases and 0 bases respectively, with 22 bases between them. Germline V gene sequence: CDR1 SGHRS, CDR2 YFSETQ. The CDR3 loop is CASRRTENLPTSTDTQYF. CDR3 DNA (partial): TGCGCCAGCAGAAGAACCGAGAATCTTCCTACTAGCACAGATACG.

The sequenced CDR3 bases are TGTGCCAGCAGCTTGGGGGGGGGCACTGAA. Translation gives CASSLGGGTE. The CDR3, in full, reads CASSLGGGTEAFF. The V gene is TRBV5-6, the J gene TRBJ1-1; tentatively, D is TRBD1 (5 bases). The CDR3 end is not reached by the read, which stops 3 residues before it; the germline J gene fills it in. In germline, CDR1 is SGHDT, CDR2 YYEEEE. The V end lost 0 bases, the J end lost 4 bases, and 7 bases lay between the germline ends. The CDR3 loop spans 13 amino acids. The whole variable domain, filled in from reference TRBV5-6 and TRBJ1-1, reads DAGVTQSPTHLIKTRGQQVTLRCSPKSGHDTVSWYQQALGQGPQFIFQYYEEEERQRGNFPDRFSGHQFPNYSSELNVNALLLGDSALYLCASSLGGGTEAFFGQGTRLTVV.

As for this clone: The read finishes 3 residues shy of the CDR3 end, and the germline J gene is used to complete it. V is TRBV7-8 and J is TRBJ2-3, with D perhaps TRBD2 (7 bases). There are 13 residues in the CDR3. Trimming removed 5 bases from V and 6 bases from J, with 12 bases in between. CDR1 and CDR2 from the germline V gene are SGHVS and FQNEAQ. CDR3 DNA, as far as it was read: TGTGCCAGCAGCCCTCCGGGGGGCGATACG. Residues: CASSPPGGDT. The entire CDR3 is CASSPPGGDTQYF.

A note on this clone: The read finishes 3 residues shy of the CDR3 end, and the germline J gene is used to complete it. The V call is TRBV19, the J call TRBJ2-3; 10 nucleotides align to TRBD2. CDR1 and CDR2 (germline): LNHDA, SQIVND (reference sequence). The CDR3 covers 16 residues. V trimming: 5 bases; J trimming: 6 bases; junction bases outside the gene matches: 11. CDR3 bases read: TGTGCCAGTAGTTATACGCTAGCGGGAGCGGGGGATACG. Translation gives CASSYTLAGAGDT. The complete CDR3 reads CASSYTLAGAGDTQYF.

Points on this clone: The read halts 3 residues ahead of the CDR3 end, with the missing end drawn from the germline J gene. The chain uses TRBV7-9 and TRBJ2-1; TRBD2 is a possible D gene (6 bases). V was cut by 2 bases and J by 6 bases, with 8 bases left in between. The CDR3 has 13 residues. Looked up from germline, CDR1 is SEHNR and CDR2 is FQNEAQ (reference sequence). The CDR3 sequence is CASSLSGSNEQFF. Partial CDR3 DNA: TGTGCCAGCAGCTTAAGCGGGTCCAATGAG.

As concerns this clone: The CDR3 end is not reached by the read, which stops 3 residues before it; the germline J gene fills it in. The chain carries TRBV7-3 and TRBJ2-6, with D tentatively TRBD2 (6 bases). V lost 5 bases to trimming and J lost 1 base, with 12 bases between them. From germline, CDR1 is SGHTA and CDR2 FQGTGA. CDR3 length equals 16 residues. The sequenced part of the CDR3 DNA is TGTGCCAGCAGCCCGGGGACTCAATCTGGGGCCAACGTC. Amino acids: CASSPGTQSGANV. The CDR3, in full, reads CASSPGTQSGANVLTF.

As concerns this clone: With the read ending 3 residues before the CDR3 end, the germline J gene is used to fill in that end. The V call is TRBV5-4, the J call TRBJ2-1; D remains ambiguous. The CDR3 is 15 amino acids. Trimming took off 0 bases at V and 0 bases at J, with 7 bases between the two ends. Germline lookup yields CDR1 SGHNT and CDR2 YYREEE (reference sequence). The CDR3 DNA, read in part, is TGTGCCAGCAGCTTGGTTGGCGGCTCCTACAATGAG. Encoded protein: CASSLVGGSYNE. The full CDR3 is CASSLVGGSYNEQFF.

As for this clone: The DNA ends 3 residues before the CDR3 does, and the rest of the CDR3 is filled in from the germline J gene. The rearrangement uses TRBV2 and TRBJ1-6, with 7 bases matching TRBD1. V lost 6 bases and J lost 4; bases outside the gene matches: 6. The CDR3 consists of 15 residues. In germline, CDR1 is SNHLY, CDR2 FYNNEI. The CDR3 protein is CASSLGTAYNSPLHF. The sequenced part of the CDR3 DNA is TGTGCCAGCAGCCTCGGGACAGCTTATAATTCACCC.

With respect to this clone: Sequencing ends 3 residues short of the CDR3 end; the germline J gene provides the rest. The V and J genes are TRBV2 and TRBJ2-3, with D possibly being TRBD1 or TRBD2 (5 bases each). This CDR3 is built from 16 residues. Germline CDR1 is SNHLY and CDR2 is FYNNEI. The V end was cut by 3 bases, the J end by 0 bases, with 13 bases between. The sequenced CDR3 bases are TGTGCCAGCAGTGATTTCGAGGGGCGGAGCACAGATACG. Residues: CASSDFEGRSTDT. The full CDR3 sequence reads CASSDFEGRSTDTQYF.

CDR3 residues: CASSDRSTNEKLFF. Incomplete CDR3 DNA: TGTGCCAGTAGTGATAGATCAACTAATGAAAAA. This chain uses TRBV19 with TRBJ1-4; D is uncertain. The read comes to an end 3 residues before the CDR3 does, leaving the germline J gene to fill in the end. V lost 5 bases and J 0 bases, leaving 7 bases between the germline ends. CDR1 LNHDA and CDR2 SQIVND come from the germline V gene (reference sequence). The CDR3 length is 14 residues.

With regard to this clone: The CDR3 end falls 3 residues outside the read, so it is completed with the germline J gene. V usage is TRBV7-2 and J usage is TRBJ1-5; possible D gene TRBD1, 5 bases. Germline V CDR1 and CDR2: SGHTA, FQGNSA. The CDR3 sequence is 15 residues long. The V end was cut by 5 bases, the J end by 6 bases, with 17 bases between. Incomplete CDR3 DNA: TGTGCCAGCAGCCCCCGGGGGGGTGGAGGTCAGCCC. This gives the protein CASSPRGGGGQP. The whole CDR3 sequence reads CASSPRGGGGQPQHF.

Comments on this clone: The read is 3 residues too short to cover the CDR3 end, so that end is filled in from the germline J gene. The chain combines TRBV30 with TRBJ1-6, with D possibly being TRBD1 (6 bases). The CDR3 contains 15 residues. CDR1 GTSNPN and CDR2 SVGIG come from the germline V gene (reference sequence). Trimming took 3 bases from V and 4 from J, leaving 13 bases between them. The CDR3 spells CAWRGAVLYNSPLHF. CDR3 bases read: TGTGCCTGGAGGGGGGCAGTTTTGTATAATTCACCC.

Regarding this clone: The read comes to an end 3 residues before the CDR3 does, leaving the germline J gene to fill in the end. The chain links TRBV7-2 to TRBJ2-5; D is perhaps TRBD1 (5 bases). The CDR3 runs 15 residues. In germline, CDR1 is SGHTA, CDR2 FQGNSA. V was cut by 5 bases and J by 1 base, with 14 bases left in between. The sequenced CDR3 bases are TGTGCCAGCAGCGAACAGGTATTAGGCCAAGAGACC. It is translated as CASSEQVLGQET. The whole CDR3 is CASSEQVLGQETQYF. The full variable domain, completed using reference TRBV7-2 and TRBJ2-5, is GAGVSQSPSNKVTEKGKDVELRCDPISGHTALYWYRQSLGQGLEFLIYFQGNSAPDKSGLPSDRFSAERTGGSVSTLTIQRTQQEDSAVYLCASSEQVLGQETQYFGPGTRLLVL.

Note on this clone: The sequence runs out 3 residues before the end of the CDR3; the remainder is reconstructed from the germline J gene. The chain combines TRBV5-5 with TRBJ2-3; no reliable D call. The V and J ends lost 0 bases and 1 base respectively, with 6 bases between them. Germline lookup yields CDR1 SGHKS and CDR2 YYEKEE (reference sequence). This CDR3 spans 14 amino acids. The CDR3 bases that were read are TGTGCCAGCAGCTTGGCTCGGGGCACAGATACG. Protein product: CASSLARGTDT. The complete CDR3 sequence is CASSLARGTDTQYF.

A note on this clone: The read stops 3 residues short of the end of the CDR3; the missing end is completed from the germline J gene. The rearrangement uses TRBV7-9 and TRBJ1-4, with a possible D match to TRBD1 (6 bases). Germline V gene lookup returns CDR1 SEHNR and CDR2 FQNEAQ (reference sequence). The length of the CDR3 is 15 residues. The V end lost 3 bases, the J end lost 8 bases, and 16 bases lay between the germline ends. The CDR3 loop reads CASSLGSGEEEKLFF. The covered CDR3 bases are TGTGCCAGCAGCTTGGGTTCAGGGGAGGAAGAAAAA. Full variable domain (rest looked up from reference TRBV7-9 and TRBJ1-4): DTGVSQNPRHKITKRGQNVTFRCDPISEHNRLYWYRQTLGQGPEFLTYFQNEAQLEKSRLLSDRFSAERPKGSFSTLEIQRTEQGDSAMYLCASSLGSGEEEKLFFGSGTQLSVL.

Points on this clone: Coverage ceases 3 residues before the CDR3 finishes, and the germline J gene fills in the end. The V and J genes are TRBV5-1 and TRBJ2-3; 11 bases align to TRBD2. CDR3 size: 17 residues. Germline CDR1 reads SGHRS; CDR2 reads YFSETQ. The part of the CDR3 DNA that was read is TGCGCCAGCAGCTTGGCCCGAGGTAGCGGGGGGGCATTGCCG. It yields the protein CASSLARGSGGALP. The whole CDR3 sequence is CASSLARGSGGALPQYF.

Remarks on this clone: The read finishes 3 residues shy of the CDR3 end, and the germline J gene is used to complete it. V is TRBV20-1 and J is TRBJ1-1; D is possibly TRBD1 (5 bases). Germline assignment: CDR1 DFQATT and CDR2 SNEGSKA (reference sequence). The CDR3 length is 15 residues. Trimming stripped 4 bases from V and 0 bases from J, with 15 bases between. CDR3 DNA, as far as it was read: TGCAGTGCTAAAAGGGCCGTGGGGCTGAACACTGAA. Translated, it gives CSAKRAVGLNTE. The whole CDR3 is CSAKRAVGLNTEAFF.

A note on this clone: The read gets to within 3 residues of the CDR3 end, and the germline J gene fills in the rest. The chain combines TRBV19 with TRBJ1-5, with D maybe TRBD1 (6 bases). V was clipped by 4 bases and J by 0 bases, with 13 bases between them. This CDR3 spans 16 amino acids. Germline values: CDR1 LNHDA, CDR2 SQIVND (reference sequence). The part of the CDR3 DNA that was read is TGTGCCAGTAGTAGGCGGACAGAGTATAGCAATCAGCCC. Translating gives CASSRRTEYSNQP. The entire CDR3 protein is CASSRRTEYSNQPQHF.

In the case of this clone: Read data end 3 residues before the CDR3 end; the end is taken from the germline J gene. The genes are TRBV20-1 and TRBJ2-3; TRBD1 matches at 12 bases. The CDR3 sequence is 20 residues long. After removal of 5 bases from V and 0 bases from J, the junction contained 18 bases not matched to a gene. The germline CDR1 and CDR2 sequences are DFQATT and SNEGSKA (reference sequence). The CDR3 reads CSAPLRGQGAISTSTDTQYF. CDR3 bases read: TGCAGTGCTCCCCTAAGGGGACAGGGGGCGATATCCACTAGCACAGATACG.

On this clone itself: Sequencing ends 3 residues short of the CDR3 end; the germline J gene provides the rest. This chain connects TRBV2 to TRBJ2-5, with TRBD1 matching 7 bases. The CDR3 is 15 amino acids. Germline CDR1 SNHLY, CDR2 FYNNEI. With 5 bases clipped from V and 1 base from J, the junction kept 7 bases outside the gene matches. CDR3 protein: CASSLITGAQETQYF. CDR3 DNA, as far as it was read: TGTGCCAGCAGTTTAATTACAGGGGCCCAAGAGACC.

Comment on this clone: The read ends 3 residues shy of where the CDR3 ends; the end is completed using the germline J gene. This rearrangement joins TRBV7-9 to TRBJ1-2; a weak D match, TRBD1 (5 bases). This CDR3 is built from 14 residues. Germline values: CDR1 SEHNR, CDR2 FQNEAQ (reference sequence). The CDR3 protein is CASSPRLVQGGYTF. The sequenced part of the CDR3 DNA is TGTGCCAGCAGCCCCCGACTCGTCCAGGGAGGC.

As regards this clone: From the germline J gene comes the end of the CDR3, since the read stops 3 residues before it. J is TRBJ1-2 and V is TRBV29-1, with D hard to call. CDR3 length equals 13 residues. Trimming removed 6 bases at V and 4 bases at J, with 15 bases between. Germline V gene lookup returns CDR1 SQVTM and CDR2 ANQGSEA. The CDR3 loop reads CSVYVPRLYGYTF. Incomplete CDR3 DNA: TGCAGCGTCTACGTGCCACGACTCTATGGC.

Points on this clone: The CDR3 end lies 3 residues beyond the end of the read and is filled in from the germline J gene. The V and J genes are TRBV7-3 and TRBJ2-3; D is perhaps TRBD2 (5 bases). The V end lost 4 bases, the J end lost 6 bases, and 14 bases lay between the germline ends. The germline V gene has CDR1 SGHTA and CDR2 FQGTGA. CDR3 length: 14 residues. The CDR3 DNA, read in part, is TGTGCCAGCAGCTCCGGACTTAACCCCGATACG. It specifies CASSSGLNPDT. The full CDR3 is CASSSGLNPDTQYF. The variable domain in full, completed from reference TRBV7-3 and TRBJ2-3, reads GAGVSQTPSNKVTEKGKYVELRCDPISGHTALYWYRQSLGQGPEFLIYFQGTGAADDSGLPNDRFFAVRPEGSVSTLKIQRTERGDSAVYLCASSSGLNPDTQYFGPGTRLTVL.

Measured by frequency, this clone is medium-sized. The CDR3 end lies 3 residues beyond the end of the read and is filled in from the germline J gene. The V and J genes are TRBV9 and TRBJ1-6; maybe TRBD1 (6 bases). The ends were cut back, 3 bases at V and 1 base at J, with 14 bases in the middle. The CDR3 has 17 residues. Germline assignment: CDR1 SGDLS and CDR2 YYNGEE. The CDR3 region is CASSAGGRGSYNSPLHF. The CDR3 bases that were read are TGTGCCAGCAGCGCGGGGGGAAGGGGGTCCTATAATTCACCC.

The CDR3 bases that were read are TGTGCCTGGAGTGTAGGGTCCTCAGGGAGCTACTATGGC. Protein: CAWSVGSSGSYYG. The full CDR3 protein reads CAWSVGSSGSYYGYTF. The V gene is TRBV30, the J gene TRBJ1-2, with D perhaps TRBD1 (5 bases). Coverage ceases 3 residues before the CDR3 finishes, and the germline J gene fills in the end. The germline V gene encodes CDR1 GTSNPN and CDR2 SVGIG (reference sequence). Trimming took off 0 bases at V and 3 bases at J, with 17 bases between the two ends. The CDR3 contains 16 residues.

About this clone itself: The sequence runs out 3 residues before the end of the CDR3; the remainder is reconstructed from the germline J gene. The chain employs TRBV7-8 and TRBJ2-1; D remains unclear. V gave up 2 bases and J gave up 0 bases, with 8 bases separating them. The CDR3 consists of 15 residues. The V gene's germline CDR1 is SGHVS and CDR2 FQNEAQ. The sequenced CDR3 bases are TGTGCCAGCAGCTTACTTGCGAGCTCCTACAATGAG. Protein: CASSLLASSYNE. The full CDR3 sequence reads CASSLLASSYNEQFF.

Here the CDR3 reads CASSPSGSSYNEQFF. CDR3 bases read: TGTGCCAGTAGTCCGTCGGGGAGCTCCTACAATGAG. The chain links TRBV19 to TRBJ2-1, with a tentative D call TRBD2 (5 bases). The read ends 3 residues shy of where the CDR3 ends; the end is completed using the germline J gene. The CDR3 consists of 15 residues. Trimming shortened V by 5 bases and J by 0 bases, and 11 bases separated the two germline ends. CDR1 is LNHDA and CDR2 is SQIVND in the germline V gene (reference sequence).

With respect to this clone: The read is 3 residues too short to cover the CDR3 end, so that end is filled in from the germline J gene. The chain couples TRBV19 to TRBJ2-1; D not certain. The CDR3 is 13 amino acids. Deletions cut 5 bases from V and 5 bases from J, with 10 bases between. The germline CDR1 and CDR2 sequences are LNHDA and SQIVND (reference sequence). CDR3 DNA, as far as it was read: TGTGCCAGTAGTTACTCCGAGAACAATGAG. The encoded protein is CASSYSENNE. The entire CDR3 protein is CASSYSENNEQFF.

As to this clone: The read terminates 3 residues before the CDR3 end, so the remaining end is supplied by the germline J gene. The chain uses TRBV20-1 and TRBJ2-1; 10 bases align to TRBD2. Germline CDR1 reads DFQATT; CDR2 reads SNEGSKA (reference sequence). V dropped 6 bases and J dropped 4; count of bases not matched to a gene: 12. The CDR3 covers 16 residues. CDR3 residues: CSAPVWSSGGYNEQFF. The CDR3 bases that were read are TGCAGTGCCCCTGTATGGTCTAGCGGGGGATACAATGAG.